This TCR beta chain was sequenced in a study of identical twins. Each CDR3 protein is one row after TCRdb ran MiXCR on the 5' RACE reads. The sample comprises about 730,000 distinct CDR3 sequences, 21% of which are singletons, and roughly 4.3% rests with the top ten. This sample was also put to use in a study of T cells expressing NK-cell markers.

Sequencing was done on a sample of PBMCs. The TCR comes from a young woman in good health.

The CDR3 protein is CASSVTSGSNEQFF. The CDR3 bases are TGTGCCAGCAGCGTAACTAGCGGGAGCAATGAGCAGTTCTTC. The J gene is TRBJ2-1, the V gene TRBV9; TRBD2 matches at 11 bases. J was trimmed by 6 bases and V by 1 base; bases with no gene match: 0. Germline values: CDR1 SGDLS, CDR2 YYNGEE. There are 14 residues in the CDR3.